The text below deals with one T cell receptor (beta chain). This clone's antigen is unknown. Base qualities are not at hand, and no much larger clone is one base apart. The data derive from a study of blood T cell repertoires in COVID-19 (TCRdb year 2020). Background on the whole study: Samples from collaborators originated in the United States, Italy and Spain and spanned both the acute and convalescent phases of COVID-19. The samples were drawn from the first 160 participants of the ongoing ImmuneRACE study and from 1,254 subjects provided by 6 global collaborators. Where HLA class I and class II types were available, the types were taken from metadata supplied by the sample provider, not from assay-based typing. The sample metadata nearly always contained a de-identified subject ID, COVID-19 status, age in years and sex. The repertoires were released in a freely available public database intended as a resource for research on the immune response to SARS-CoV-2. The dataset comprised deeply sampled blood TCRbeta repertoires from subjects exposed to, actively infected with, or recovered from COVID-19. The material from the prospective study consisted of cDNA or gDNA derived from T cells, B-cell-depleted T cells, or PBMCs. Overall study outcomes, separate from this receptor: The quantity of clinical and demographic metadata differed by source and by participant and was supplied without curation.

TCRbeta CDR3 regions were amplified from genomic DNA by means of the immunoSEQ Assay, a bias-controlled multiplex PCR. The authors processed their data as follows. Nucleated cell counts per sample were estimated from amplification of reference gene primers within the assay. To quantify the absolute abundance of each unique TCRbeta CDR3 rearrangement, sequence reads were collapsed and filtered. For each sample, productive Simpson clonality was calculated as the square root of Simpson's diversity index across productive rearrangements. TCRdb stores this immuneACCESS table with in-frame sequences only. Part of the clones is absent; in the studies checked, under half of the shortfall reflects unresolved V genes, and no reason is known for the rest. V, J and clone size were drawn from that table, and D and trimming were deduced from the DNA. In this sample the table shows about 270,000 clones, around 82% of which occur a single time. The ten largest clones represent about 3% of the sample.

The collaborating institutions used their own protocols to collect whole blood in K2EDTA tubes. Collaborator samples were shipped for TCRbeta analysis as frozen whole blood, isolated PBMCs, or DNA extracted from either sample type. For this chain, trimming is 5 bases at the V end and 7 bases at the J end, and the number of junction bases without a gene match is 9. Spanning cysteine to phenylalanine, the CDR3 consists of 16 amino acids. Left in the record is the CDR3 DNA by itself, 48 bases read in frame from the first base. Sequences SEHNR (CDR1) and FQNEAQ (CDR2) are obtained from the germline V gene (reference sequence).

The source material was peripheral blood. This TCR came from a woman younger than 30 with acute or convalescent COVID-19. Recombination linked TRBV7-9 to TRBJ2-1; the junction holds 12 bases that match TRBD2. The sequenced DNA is TGTGCCAGCAGCCGCACTAGCGGGAGGTCGGTTAATGAGCAGTTCTTC. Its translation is CASSRTSGRSVNEQFF.